These 16 T cell receptor beta chains came from one sample sequenced in a study of T cells after yellow fever vaccination. MiXCR was run by TCRdb on the 5' RACE reads, yielding one entry per CDR3 protein. The profile shows around 300,000 distinct CDR3 sequences, 4.1% of them singletons. The sample here was PBMCs, taken 5 days after the yellow fever booster vaccination. The origin of the receptors is a man aged 18-30 years who received the YFV17D yellow fever vaccine.

This clonotype has only a few counts. This chain uses TRBV20-1 with TRBJ1-2; 7 bases line up with TRBD1. Germline lookup yields CDR1 DFQATT and CDR2 SNEGSKA (reference sequence). The V segment lost 5 bases and the J segment 7 bases; nucleotides outside the gene matches: 10. The CDR3 is 13 amino acids. The CDR3: CSAPMPRTGGYTF. CDR3 in DNA: TGCAGTGCTCCTATGCCCCGGACAGGTGGCTACACCTTC.

This clonotype was recorded many times. The chain combines TRBV7-6 with TRBJ2-7, with TRBD1 matching over 7 bases. Per the germline V gene, CDR1 is SGHVS and CDR2 is FNYEAQ. V dropped 5 bases and J dropped 3; count of bases not matched to a gene: 10. The CDR3 contains 15 residues. CDR3 region: CASSVRQGVGYEQYV. CDR3 nucleotide sequence: TGTGCCAGCAGCGTCCGACAGGGCGTAGGCTACGAGCAGTACGTC.

In this sample, this clonotype turned up many times. The V and J genes are TRBV12-3 or TRBV12-4 and TRBJ1-5; no firm D call. The CDR3 sequence is 12 residues long. The V and J ends lost 2 bases and 6 bases respectively, with 5 bases between them. CDR3 protein: CASSLKGQPQHF. CDR3 nucleotide sequence: TGTGCCAGCAGTTTAAAGGGTCAGCCCCAGCATTTT.

On this clonotype: A read error may be the cause here, since a much bigger clone is one base away. The V gene is TRBV6-5, the J gene TRBJ2-2, with D possibly being TRBD2 (5 bases). Trimming left V 2 bases short and J 6 bases short, with 13 bases between. In germline, CDR1 is MNHEY, CDR2 SVGAGI. This CDR3 region has 15 residues. CDR3 DNA sequence: TGTGCCAGCAGTTACAGCGGCGACGACGCCGGGGAGCTGTTTTTT. Amino acid sequence: CASSYSGDDAGELFF.

V and J are TRBV7-2 and TRBJ2-3, with 7 bases that match TRBD2. Trimming removed 2 bases from V and 4 bases from J; junction bases left unmatched: 6. The length of the CDR3 is 15 residues. The V gene's germline CDR1 is SGHTA and CDR2 FQGNSA. The CDR3 here is CASSLSGTKADTQYF. The CDR3, as DNA: TGTGCCAGCAGCTTATCCGGGACTAAGGCAGATACGCAGTATTTT.

The chain recombines TRBV7-9 with TRBJ2-5; the D gene is possibly TRBD2 (5 bases). The CDR3 is made up of 14 amino acids. Trimming took off 5 bases at V and 1 base at J, with 11 bases between the two ends. From germline, CDR1 is SEHNR and CDR2 FQNEAQ (reference sequence). CDR3 protein: CASSGVRVQETQYF. Written as DNA, the CDR3 is TGTGCCAGCAGCGGAGTGCGGGTCCAAGAGACCCAGTACTTC.

This clonotype showed up just a few times. The V call is TRBV2, the J call TRBJ1-2; 10 nucleotides agree with TRBD1. Germline loops: CDR1 SNHLY, CDR2 FYNNEI. The CDR3 is made up of 15 amino acids. V dropped 0 bases and J dropped 7; count of bases not matched to a gene: 5. The chain's CDR3 is CASSEAGQGVGGYTF. The CDR3 DNA is TGTGCCAGCAGTGAAGCCGGACAGGGGGTTGGTGGCTACACCTTC.

V usage is TRBV10-3 and J usage is TRBJ1-2; possibly TRBD1 for D (5 bases). The CDR3 runs to 14 residues. Trimming left V 7 bases short and J 7 bases short, with 19 bases between. Germline CDR1 reads ENHRY; CDR2 reads SYGVKD. This chain's CDR3 is CAITAGAGYSGYTF. CDR3 bases: TGTGCCATCACCGCCGGGGCAGGGTACAGTGGCTACACCTTC.

This clonotype was seen a handful of times. The chain links TRBV28 to TRBJ2-7, with TRBD2 matching over 7 bases. Germline V CDR1 and CDR2: MDHEN, SYDVKM. CDR3 length: 15 residues. J lost 3 bases, V lost 6 bases, and 11 bases had no gene match. The CDR3 region is CASSPLGGEGYEQYV. CDR3 sequence (DNA): TGTGCCAGCAGCCCCCTGGGGGGGGAAGGCTACGAGCAGTACGTC.

In its sample, this clonotype was seen many times. The chain employs TRBV6-2 or TRBV6-3 and TRBJ2-7; possible D gene TRBD2, 6 bases. V was shortened by 5 bases and J by 2 bases, with 19 bases between the two germline ends. Germline V CDR1 and CDR2: MNHEY, SVGEGT. The CDR3 spans 16 residues. This CDR3 is CASSPPPWRGAYEQYF. CDR3 coding DNA: TGTGCCAGCAGTCCCCCCCCCTGGCGGGGAGCCTACGAGCAGTACTTC.

At least ten counts were recorded for this clonotype. The rearrangement links TRBV5-1 to TRBJ2-3; maybe TRBD2 (7 bases). CDR1 and CDR2 from the germline V gene are SGHRS and YFSETQ. V was trimmed by 3 bases and J by 4 bases, leaving 9 bases between them. The CDR3 has 13 residues. Here the CDR3 DNA reads TGCGCCAGCAGCTGGGAGGGGGCAGATACGCAGTATTTT. Translating it yields CASSWEGADTQYF.

A few counts support this clonotype. V usage is TRBV7-2 and J usage is TRBJ1-1; no reliable D call. Germline V gene sequence: CDR1 SGHTA, CDR2 FQGNSA. This CDR3 spans 15 amino acids. Trimming took 3 bases from V and 0 from J, leaving 11 bases between them. The CDR3 spells CASSLGGLMNTEAFF. The CDR3 nucleotides are TGTGCCAGCAGCTTGGGAGGGCTCATGAACACTGAAGCTTTCTTT.

This chain joins TRBV3-1 and TRBJ2-1, with a possible D match to TRBD1 (6 bases). The length of the CDR3 is 14 residues. V lost 5 bases and J 6 bases, leaving 14 bases between the germline ends. Germline assignment: CDR1 LGHDT and CDR2 YNNKEL (reference sequence). CDR3 bases: TGTGCCAGCAGCGACTACGGACAGAGCAATGAGCAGTTCTTC. This codes for CASSDYGQSNEQFF.

The chain links TRBV5-1 to TRBJ2-7; D remains ambiguous. The germline gives CDR1 SGHRS, CDR2 YFSETQ. V dropped 1 base and J dropped 6 bases, with 14 bases sitting between them. The CDR3 length is 14 residues. In nucleotides, the CDR3 is TGCGCCAGCAGCTTGAGGACCTCCACTGCCGAGCAGTACTTC. This encodes CASSLRTSTAEQYF.

This clonotype was counted at least ten times. The rearrangement uses TRBV20-1 and TRBJ2-5; D is tentatively TRBD1 or TRBD2 (6 bases each). V was clipped by 3 bases and J by 5 bases, with 16 bases between them. Germline CDR1 is DFQATT and CDR2 is SNEGSKA (reference sequence). The CDR3 extends over 14 amino acids. For the CDR3, the DNA is TGCAGTGCTAGGTCGCTCGGGGGCGTGGAGACCCAGTACTTC. It yields the protein CSARSLGGVETQYF.

The chain couples TRBV7-3 to TRBJ1-5; maybe TRBD1 (5 bases). The V end was cut by 4 bases, the J end by 1 base, with 17 bases between. The CDR3 runs 17 residues. Germline V CDR1 and CDR2: SGHTA, FQGTGA. CDR3 amino acids: CASSYRQMLWSNQPQHF. In DNA form, the CDR3 reads TGTGCCAGCAGCTACAGACAGATGTTATGGAGCAATCAGCCCCAGCATTTT.